This TCR beta chain was retrieved from a study of blood T cell repertoires in COVID-19 (TCRdb year 2020). Looking at the study overall: Samples covering the acute and convalescent phases of COVID-19 were provided by collaborators in the United States, Italy and Spain. The material from the prospective study consisted of cDNA or gDNA derived from T cells, B-cell-depleted T cells, or PBMCs. The repertoires were released in a freely available public database intended as a resource for research on the immune response to SARS-CoV-2. The samples were drawn from two sources: the first 160 participants of the ongoing ImmuneRACE study, and approximately 1,300 subjects contributed by 6 global collaborators. Subjects who had been exposed to COVID-19, were actively infected with it, or had recovered from it provided the deeply sampled blood TCRbeta repertoires that made up the dataset. Where HLA class I and class II types were available, the types were taken from metadata supplied by the sample provider, not from assay-based typing. Sample metadata almost always included a de-identified subject ID, COVID-19 status, age in years and sex.

Reading from cysteine to phenylalanine, the CDR3 counts 15 amino acids. The only DNA kept is the CDR3, 45 bases in frame from the first base. The germline V gene supplies CDR1 SGDLS and CDR2 YYNGEE. V is clipped by 0 bases and J by 0 bases, and the sequence between their germline boundaries is 7 bases long. TCRbeta CDR3 regions were amplified from genomic DNA by means of the immunoSEQ Assay, a bias-controlled multiplex PCR. The original methods were these. Nucleated cell counts per sample were estimated from amplification of reference gene primers within the assay. Sequence reads were collapsed and filtered to measure the absolute abundance of every unique TCRbeta CDR3 rearrangement. For each sample, productive Simpson clonality was calculated as the square root of Simpson's diversity index over productive rearrangements. TCRdb carries this immuneACCESS record with in-frame sequences only. Its versions omit some clonotypes, under half of them owing to an unresolved V gene in the studies checked, with the rest unexplained. The V and J calls and the clone size are those of that table, but D and trimming were determined from the DNA. The sample data list about 270,000 clones, and under 95% of these were observed just once. The ten largest make up over 2% of the sample.

Participants in the prospective study were enrolled through a virtual design, were aged roughly 18 to 90 years, and lived in about two dozen United States geographic areas. In the prospective study, participants were assigned to cohorts based on the clinical history participants reported in a screening survey and a study questionnaire. Mobile phlebotomists in the prospective study collected whole blood, serum and a nasopharyngeal or oropharyngeal swab from every participant. Over an approximately two-month period, participants in the prospective study had the option of providing additional blood draws and questionnaires. Before DNA extraction, prospective study blood samples were shipped either frozen or at room temperature. The study at large found these results: How much clinical and demographic metadata was included differed by source and by participant, and the metadata was provided uncurated.

Regarding this clone: It has no known antigen specificity. Base qualities are not at hand, and no much larger clone is one base apart.

This receptor was identified in a woman aged 40 to 50 with acute COVID-19. The specimen was PBMCs or T cells enriched from blood (not recorded which). The receptor chain draws on TRBV9 and TRBJ1-3; the best D guess is TRBD1, with 5 bases matching. For the CDR3, the sequence is CASSVAGNSGNTIYF. The DNA sequence follows: TGTGCCAGCAGCGTAGCAGGGAACTCTGGAAACACCATATATTTT.